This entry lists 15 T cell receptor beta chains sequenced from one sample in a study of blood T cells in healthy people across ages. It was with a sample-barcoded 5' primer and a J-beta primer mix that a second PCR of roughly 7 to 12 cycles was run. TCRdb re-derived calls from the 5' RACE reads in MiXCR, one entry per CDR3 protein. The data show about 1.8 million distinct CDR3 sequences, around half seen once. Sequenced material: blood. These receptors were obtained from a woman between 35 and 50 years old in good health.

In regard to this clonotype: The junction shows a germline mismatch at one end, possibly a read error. CDR3 sequence (DNA): TGCGCCGGCAGCCCGGAGGGGCTTCTTAGCTCCTACGAGCAGTACTTC. Protein: CAGSPEGLLSSYEQYF. The chain uses TRBV4-1 and TRBJ2-7; possibly TRBD2 for D (6 bases). Germline V CDR1 and CDR2: MGHRA, YSYEKL. The CDR3 is made up of 16 amino acids.

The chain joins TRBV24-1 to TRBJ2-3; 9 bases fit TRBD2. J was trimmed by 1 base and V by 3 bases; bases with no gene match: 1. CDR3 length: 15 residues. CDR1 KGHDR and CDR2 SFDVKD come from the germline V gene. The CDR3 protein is CATSDPSGGTDTQYF. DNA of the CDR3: TGTGCCACCAGTGATCCTAGCGGGGGCACAGATACGCAGTATTTT.

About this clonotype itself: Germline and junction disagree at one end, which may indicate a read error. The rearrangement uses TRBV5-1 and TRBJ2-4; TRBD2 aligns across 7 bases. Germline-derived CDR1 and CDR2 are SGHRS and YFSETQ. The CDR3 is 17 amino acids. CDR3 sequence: CVSSLIPAGLAKNIQYF. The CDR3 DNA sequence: TGCGTCAGCAGCTTAATCCCAGCGGGGCTAGCCAAAAACATTCAGTACTTC.

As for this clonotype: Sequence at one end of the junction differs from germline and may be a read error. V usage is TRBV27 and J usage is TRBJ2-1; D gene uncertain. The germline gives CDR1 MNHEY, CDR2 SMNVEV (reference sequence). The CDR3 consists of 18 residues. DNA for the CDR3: TGTGCCAGCAGTACCCGATGGAGCGCTGCAAGCTCCTACAATGGGCAGTTCTTC. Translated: CASSTRWSAASSYNGQFF.

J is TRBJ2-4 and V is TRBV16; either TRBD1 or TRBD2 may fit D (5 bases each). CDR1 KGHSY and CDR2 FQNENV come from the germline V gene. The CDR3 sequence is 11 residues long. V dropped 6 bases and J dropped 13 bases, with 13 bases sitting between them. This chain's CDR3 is CASRPVGEQYF. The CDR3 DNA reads TGTGCCAGCAGACCCGTGGGGGAGCAGTACTTC.

Here the CDR3 DNA reads TGTGCCAGCAGCTACGTGGACAGGTACCTCCGCGAGCAGTACTTC. It translates to CASSYVDRYLREQYF. The chain links TRBV7-2 to TRBJ2-7; TRBD1 matches 7 bases. Trimming at V came to 4 bases and at J to 6 bases, leaving 12 bases not matched to a gene. The CDR3 is 15 amino acids. CDR1 is SGHTA, CDR2 FQGNSA, per germline.

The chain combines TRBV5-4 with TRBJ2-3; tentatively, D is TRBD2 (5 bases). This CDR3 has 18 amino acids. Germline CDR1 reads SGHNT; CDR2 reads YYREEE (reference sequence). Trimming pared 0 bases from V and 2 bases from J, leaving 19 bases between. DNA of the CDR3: TGTGCCAGCAGCTTGGACGGTTCCGGGATCCTTAACACAGATACGCAGTATTTT. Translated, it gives CASSLDGSGILNTDTQYF.

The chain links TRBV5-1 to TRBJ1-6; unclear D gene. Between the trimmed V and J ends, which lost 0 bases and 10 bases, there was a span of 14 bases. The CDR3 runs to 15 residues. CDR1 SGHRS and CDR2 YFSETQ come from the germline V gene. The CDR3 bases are TGCGCCAGCAGCTTGGCCGGAGATAAAGACTCACCCCTCCACTTT. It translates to CASSLAGDKDSPLHF.

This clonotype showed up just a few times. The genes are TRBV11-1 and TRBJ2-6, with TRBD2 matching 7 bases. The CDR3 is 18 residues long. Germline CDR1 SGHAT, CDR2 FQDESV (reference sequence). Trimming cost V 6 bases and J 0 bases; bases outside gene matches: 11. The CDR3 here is CASRQTSVDPSGANVLTF. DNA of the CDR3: TGTGCCAGCAGGCAAACTAGCGTGGATCCCTCTGGGGCCAACGTCCTGACTTTC.

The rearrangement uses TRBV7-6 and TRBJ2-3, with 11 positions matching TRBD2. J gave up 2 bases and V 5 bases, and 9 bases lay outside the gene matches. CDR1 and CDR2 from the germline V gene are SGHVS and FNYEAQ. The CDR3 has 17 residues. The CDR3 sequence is CASSERLAGSLTDTQYF. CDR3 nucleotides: TGTGCCAGCAGCGAGCGACTAGCGGGGAGCCTCACAGATACGCAGTATTTT. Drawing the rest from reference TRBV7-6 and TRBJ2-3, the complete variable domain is GAGVSQSPRYKVTKRGQDVALRCDPISGHVSLYWYRQALGQGPEFLTYFNYEAQQDKSGLPNDRFSAERPEGSISTLTIQRTEQRDSAMYRCASSERLAGSLTDTQYFGPGTRLTVL.

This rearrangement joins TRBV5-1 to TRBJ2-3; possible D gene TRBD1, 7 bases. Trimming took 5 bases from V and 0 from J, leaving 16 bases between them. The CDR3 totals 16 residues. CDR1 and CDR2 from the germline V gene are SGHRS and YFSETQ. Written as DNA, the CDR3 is TGCGCCAGCAGACCGGGCAGGGGGGCAAGCACAGATACGCAGTATTTT. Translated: CASRPGRGASTDTQYF.

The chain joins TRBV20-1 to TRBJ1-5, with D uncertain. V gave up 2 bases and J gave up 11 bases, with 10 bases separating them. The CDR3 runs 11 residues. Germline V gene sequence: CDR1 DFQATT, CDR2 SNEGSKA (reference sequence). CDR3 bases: TGCAGTGCTAGAAACCCCTTGGCCCAGCATTTT. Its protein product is CSARNPLAQHF.

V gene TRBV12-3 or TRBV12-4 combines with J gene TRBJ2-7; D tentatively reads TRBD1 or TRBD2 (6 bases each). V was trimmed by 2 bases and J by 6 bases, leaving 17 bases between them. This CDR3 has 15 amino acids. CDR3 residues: CASSLTGARESEQYF. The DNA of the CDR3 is TGTGCCAGCAGTTTAACGGGGGCACGGGAATCCGAGCAGTACTTC.

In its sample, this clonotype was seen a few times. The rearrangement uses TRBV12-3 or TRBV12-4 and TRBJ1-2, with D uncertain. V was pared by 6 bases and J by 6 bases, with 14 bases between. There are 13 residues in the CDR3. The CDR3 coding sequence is TGTGCCAGCAGCCTCGGGCCAGTTGATGGCTACACCTTC. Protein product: CASSLGPVDGYTF.

The CDR3 DNA reads TGTGCCAGCAGCCTACGATCTAGGACAGGGCCATACAATGAGCAGTTCTTC. Amino acids: CASSLRSRTGPYNEQFF. The V call is TRBV11-3, the J call TRBJ2-1; 8 bases map to TRBD1. Germline V gene lookup returns CDR1 SGHNT and CDR2 YENEEA. The CDR3 runs 17 residues. V lost 5 bases and J lost 4; bases outside the gene matches: 13.